These T cell receptor beta chains were read from a single sample in a study of T cell changes during pregnancy in multiple sclerosis. Some clones are missing from TCRdb's copy, which holds only in-frame ones; the method was immunoSEQ multiplex PCR. There are under 85,000 clones in the sample; 90% occur only once, and 1.4% to 1.5% lies in the top ten. This sample comprised peripheral blood, obtained in the third trimester of pregnancy. These receptors were taken from a female donor with multiple sclerosis, enrolled in a pregnancy study. Each CDR3 is given with its conserved first and last residue. A D gene is named only where the DNA matches it firmly. A row's size may be missing; if present it is once, few, many or a size class.

>TRBD1|-|TRBV18|TRBJ1-2
CASSPPGQASNYGYTF
>-|-|TRBV4-3|TRBJ2-7
CASSQDAGAYIEQYF
>-|once|TRBV2|TRBJ1-6
CASYGVRDSPLHF
>TRBD2|-|TRBV4-1|TRBJ2-3
CASSQEIGLAGRDTQYF
>TRBD1|-|TRBV29-1|TRBJ2-7
CSVSRQGAYEQYF
>TRBD2|-|TRBV4-1|TRBJ2-3
CASSQENSGGRDTQYF
>-|few|TRBV11-2|TRBJ2-2
CASSIGRGLAATGELFF
>-|-|TRBV7-9|TRBJ2-7
CASSLIPGQGTEQYF
>-|-|TRBV5-5|TRBJ1-5
CASSLGYDQPQHF
>-|-|TRBV6-5|TRBJ2-1
CASSYSVGSSYNEQFF
>-|-|TRBV5-4|TRBJ2-1
CASSSKTTRGGDNEQFF
>TRBD2|-|TRBV19|TRBJ2-7
CASSPYQGAGSYEQYF
>-|-|TRBV9|TRBJ1-1
CASSPKSGNTEAFF
>TRBD2|-|TRBV19|TRBJ2-7
CASSIRLAGSYEQYF
>-|-|TRBV7-9|TRBJ1-4
CASSLNRATNEKLFF
>-|-|TRBV10-3|TRBJ2-1
CAISELALYNEQFF
>TRBD2|-|TRBV5-1|TRBJ2-1
CASSLLAGGLEQFF
>-|-|TRBV27|TRBJ1-3
CASSLRGSGNTIYF
>-|-|TRBV27|TRBJ2-7
CASSLRLGVSYEQYF
>TRBD1|-|TRBV30|TRBJ1-1
CAWNPWTGLNTEAFF
>TRBD2|-|TRBV7-9|TRBJ2-7
CASSSKVAGDKSYEQYF
>TRBD2|once|TRBV5-1|TRBJ2-1
CASSLRLAGTLGHNEQFF
>-|-|TRBV14|TRBJ1-2
CASSPGAKANYGYTF
>TRBD1|-|TRBV7-7|TRBJ1-2
CASTDNPDRVPFRDYGYTF
>TRBD1|-|TRBV5-4|TRBJ1-2
CASSLSAGGDNYGYTF
>TRBD1|-|TRBV29-1|TRBJ1-5
CSAGQGSNQPQHF
>-|-|TRBV4-1|TRBJ2-5
CASSQDLETQYF
>-|once|TRBV30|TRBJ1-5
CAWSATADDQPQHF
>TRBD1|once|TRBV18|TRBJ1-5
CASSVTGAGDQPQHF
>-|-|TRBV5-4|TRBJ2-7
CASSSGYNSYEQYF
>TRBD1|once|TRBV27|TRBJ1-1
CASSPGTENTEAFF
>-|-|TRBV6-5|TRBJ2-1
CASSYQGGTNEQFF
>TRBD2|-|TRBV5-1|TRBJ2-3
CASSFPSGGPVLLHPRTDTQYF
>TRBD1|once|TRBV7-2|TRBJ1-2
CASSRQGSYGYTF
>TRBD1|-|TRBV7-6|TRBJ2-5
CASSPGTGEFETQYF
>TRBD1|-|TRBV27|TRBJ2-7
CASTQPGTGVANEQYF
>TRBD2|-|TRBV13|TRBJ2-5
CASSLALAAQETQYF